Presented here are 6 T cell receptor beta chains from one specimen sequenced in a study of blood T cell repertoires in COVID-19 (dated by TCRdb to 2018 to 2021). The library was made by the immunoSEQ multiplex PCR assay. In its TCRdb copy, this immuneACCESS table keeps in-frame sequences only and misses some clones. Where compared with another copy, unresolved V genes explain less than half of these, and the others have no known cause. The sample table contains fewer than 150,000 clones; only one count was recorded for 85% of them. Jointly, the top ten make up just under 3% of the sample. Material: peripheral blood. Receptors originate from a man aged 45-65 years with acute or convalescent COVID-19.

The chain recombines TRBV25-1 with TRBJ2-7; 7 positions match TRBD1. In germline, CDR1 is MGHDK, CDR2 SYGVNS. There are 14 residues in the CDR3. V lost 6 bases, J lost 1 base, and 6 bases stayed unmatched. CDR3 in amino acids: CASSPDRDSYEQYF. DNA for the CDR3: TGTGCCAGCAGCCCTGACAGGGATTCCTACGAGCAGTACTTC.

The rearrangement uses TRBV5-6 and TRBJ2-7; D is uncertain. Germline values: CDR1 SGHDT, CDR2 YYEEEE. This CDR3 is 14 amino acids long. The V and J ends lost 4 bases and 3 bases respectively, with 14 bases between them. CDR3 bases: TGTGCCAGCAGCGAACATATTGGCGGCTACGAGCAGTACTTC. Translating it yields CASSEHIGGYEQYF.

This sequence joins TRBV6-5 and TRBJ1-1, with a weak D call TRBD1 (6 bases). From germline, CDR1 is MNHEY and CDR2 SVGAGI. Trimming pared 6 bases from V and 1 base from J, leaving 12 bases between. The CDR3 sequence is 14 residues long. CDR3 coding DNA: TGTGCCAGCAGGCTGAACAGGGCGAACACTGAAGCTTTCTTT. It is translated as CASRLNRANTEAFF.

The chain carries TRBV5-8 and TRBJ1-4, with D tentatively TRBD1 (6 bases). V dropped 4 bases and J dropped 5 bases, with 12 bases sitting between them. This CDR3 has 14 amino acids. Germline CDR1 SGHTS, CDR2 YDEGEE. CDR3 nucleotide sequence: TGTGCCAGCAGCGTCCAACAGGGAAATGAAAAACTGTTTTTT. Its translation: CASSVQQGNEKLFF.

V and J are TRBV11-3 and TRBJ1-1; D is undetermined. The CDR3 loop spans 16 amino acids. Germline V CDR1 and CDR2: SGHNT, YENEEA. The ends were cut back, 0 bases at V and 1 base at J, with 12 bases in the middle. CDR3 coding DNA: TGTGCCAGCAGCTTAGAGGTCAGGTTACGGAACACTGAAGCTTTCTTT. Translated: CASSLEVRLRNTEAFF.

This chain uses TRBV12-3 or TRBV12-4 with TRBJ1-1; D is ambiguous. CDR3 length: 13 amino acids. Trimming shortened V by 5 bases and J by 3 bases, and 10 bases separated the two germline ends. CDR3 residues: CASSPGFDTEAFF. The CDR3 DNA sequence: TGTGCCAGCAGTCCCGGGTTTGACACTGAAGCTTTCTTT.